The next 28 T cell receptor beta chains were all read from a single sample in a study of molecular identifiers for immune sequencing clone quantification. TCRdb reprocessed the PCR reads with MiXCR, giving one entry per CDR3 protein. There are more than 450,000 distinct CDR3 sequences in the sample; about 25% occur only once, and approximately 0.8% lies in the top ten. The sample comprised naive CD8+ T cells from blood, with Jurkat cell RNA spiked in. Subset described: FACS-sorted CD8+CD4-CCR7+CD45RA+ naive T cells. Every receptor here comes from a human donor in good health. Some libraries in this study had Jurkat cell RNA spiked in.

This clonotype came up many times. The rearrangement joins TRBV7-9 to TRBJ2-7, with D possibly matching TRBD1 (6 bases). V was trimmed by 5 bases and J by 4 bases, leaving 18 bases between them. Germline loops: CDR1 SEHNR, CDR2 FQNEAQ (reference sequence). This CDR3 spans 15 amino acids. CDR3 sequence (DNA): TGTGCCAGCAGCCCAGAGTACAGGGTTGTGTACGAGCAGTACTTC. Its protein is CASSPEYRVVYEQYF.

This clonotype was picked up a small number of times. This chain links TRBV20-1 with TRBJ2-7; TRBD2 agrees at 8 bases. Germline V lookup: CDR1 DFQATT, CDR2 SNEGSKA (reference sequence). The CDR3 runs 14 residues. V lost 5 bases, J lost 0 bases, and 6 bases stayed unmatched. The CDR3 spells CSAPSGGSSYEQYF. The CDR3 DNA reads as TGCAGTGCTCCCAGCGGGGGAAGCTCCTACGAGCAGTACTTC.

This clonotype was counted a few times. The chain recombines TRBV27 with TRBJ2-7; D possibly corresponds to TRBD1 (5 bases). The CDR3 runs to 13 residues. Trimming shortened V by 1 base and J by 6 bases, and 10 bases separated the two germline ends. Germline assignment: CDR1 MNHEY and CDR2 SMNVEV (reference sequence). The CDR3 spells CASSLWQGGEQYF. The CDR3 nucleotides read TGTGCCAGCAGTTTATGGCAGGGCGGCGAGCAGTACTTC.

CDR3 residues: CASSHLLPDRAETQYF. The CDR3 coding sequence is TGCGCCAGCAGCCACCTATTGCCGGACAGGGCGGAGACCCAGTACTTC. The chain combines TRBV4-1 with TRBJ2-5; 8 nucleotides agree with TRBD1. The V segment lost 3 bases and the J segment 5 bases; nucleotides outside the gene matches: 11. Germline CDR1 and CDR2: MGHRA and YSYEKL. The CDR3 consists of 16 residues.

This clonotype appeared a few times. The CDR3 region is CASSFGGSGNEQFF. For the CDR3, the DNA is TGTGCCAGCAGCTTCGGGGGCTCCGGCAATGAGCAGTTCTTC. V gene TRBV11-2 combines with J gene TRBJ2-1; perhaps D is TRBD1 or TRBD2 (6 bases each). Germline lookup yields CDR1 SGHAT and CDR2 FQNNGV. Trimming left V 3 bases short and J 6 bases short, with 12 bases between. CDR3 length: 14 residues.

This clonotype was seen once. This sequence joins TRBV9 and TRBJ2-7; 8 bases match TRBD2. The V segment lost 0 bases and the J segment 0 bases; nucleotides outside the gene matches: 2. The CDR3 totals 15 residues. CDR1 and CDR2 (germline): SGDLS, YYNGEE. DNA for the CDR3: TGTGCCAGCAGCGTAGGTGGGACTAGCTCCTACGAGCAGTACGTC. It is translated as CASSVGGTSSYEQYV.

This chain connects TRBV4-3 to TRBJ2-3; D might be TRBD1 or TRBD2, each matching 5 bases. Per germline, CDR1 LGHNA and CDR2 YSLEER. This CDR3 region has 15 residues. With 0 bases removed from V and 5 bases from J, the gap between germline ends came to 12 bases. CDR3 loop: CASSQDIGTQDTQYF. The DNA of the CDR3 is TGCGCCAGCAGCCAAGATATCGGGACCCAAGATACGCAGTATTTT.

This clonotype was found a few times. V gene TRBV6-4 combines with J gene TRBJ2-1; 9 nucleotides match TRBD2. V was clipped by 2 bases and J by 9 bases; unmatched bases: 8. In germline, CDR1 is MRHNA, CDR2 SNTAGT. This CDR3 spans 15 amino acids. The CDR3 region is CASSDVAGGPGEQFF. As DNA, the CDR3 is TGTGCCAGCAGTGACGTGGCGGGAGGGCCAGGTGAGCAGTTCTTC.

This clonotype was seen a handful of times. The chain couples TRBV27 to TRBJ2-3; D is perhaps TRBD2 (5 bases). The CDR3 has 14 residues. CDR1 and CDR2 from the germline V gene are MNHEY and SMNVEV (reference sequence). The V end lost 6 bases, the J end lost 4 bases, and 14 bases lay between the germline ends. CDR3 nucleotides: TGTGCCAGCAGCCCACTAGTCTGGTCAGATACGCAGTATTTT. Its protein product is CASSPLVWSDTQYF.

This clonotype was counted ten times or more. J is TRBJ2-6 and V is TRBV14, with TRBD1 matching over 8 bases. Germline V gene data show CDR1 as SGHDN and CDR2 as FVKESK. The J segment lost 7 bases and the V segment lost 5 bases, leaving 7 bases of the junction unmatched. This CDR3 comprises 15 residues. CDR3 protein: CASSYGQGSANVLTF. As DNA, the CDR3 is TGTGCCAGCAGCTACGGACAGGGATCTGCCAACGTCCTGACTTTC. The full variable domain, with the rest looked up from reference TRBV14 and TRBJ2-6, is EAGVTQFPSHSVIEKGQTVTLRCDPISGHDNLYWYRRVMGKEIKFLLHFVKESKQDESGMPNNRFLAERTGGTYSTLKVQPAELEDSGVYFCASSYGQGSANVLTFGAGSRLTVL.

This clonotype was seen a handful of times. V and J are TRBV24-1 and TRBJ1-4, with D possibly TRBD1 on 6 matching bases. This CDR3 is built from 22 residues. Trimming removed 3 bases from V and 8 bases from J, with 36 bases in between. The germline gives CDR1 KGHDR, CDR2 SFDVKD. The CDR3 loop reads CATSDTAGDPSGGDPTGEKLFF. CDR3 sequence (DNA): TGTGCCACCAGTGATACAGCTGGCGACCCCAGCGGGGGCGATCCGACGGGCGAAAAACTGTTTTTT.

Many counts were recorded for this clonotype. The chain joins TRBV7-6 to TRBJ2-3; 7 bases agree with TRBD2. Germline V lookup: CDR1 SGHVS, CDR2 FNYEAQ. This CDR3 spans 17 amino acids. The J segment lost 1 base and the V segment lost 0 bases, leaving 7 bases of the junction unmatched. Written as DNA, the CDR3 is TGTGCCAGCAGCTTAGCGGTCTTCCGGGGGGGCACAGATACGCAGTATTTT. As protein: CASSLAVFRGGTDTQYF.

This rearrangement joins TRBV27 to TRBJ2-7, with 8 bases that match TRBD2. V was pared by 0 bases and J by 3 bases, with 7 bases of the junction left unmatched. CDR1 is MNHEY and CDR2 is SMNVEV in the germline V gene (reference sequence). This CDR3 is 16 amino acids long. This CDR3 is CASSLSSTSGVYEQYF. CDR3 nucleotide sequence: TGTGCCAGCAGTTTATCGAGTACTAGCGGCGTCTACGAGCAGTACTTC.

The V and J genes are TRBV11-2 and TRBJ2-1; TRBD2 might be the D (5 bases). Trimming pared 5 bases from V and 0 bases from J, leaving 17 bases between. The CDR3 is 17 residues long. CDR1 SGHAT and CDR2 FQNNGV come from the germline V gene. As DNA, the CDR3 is TGTGCCAGCAGCCGGGGTTGGAGGACCGACTCCTACAATGAGCAGTTCTTC. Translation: CASSRGWRTDSYNEQFF.

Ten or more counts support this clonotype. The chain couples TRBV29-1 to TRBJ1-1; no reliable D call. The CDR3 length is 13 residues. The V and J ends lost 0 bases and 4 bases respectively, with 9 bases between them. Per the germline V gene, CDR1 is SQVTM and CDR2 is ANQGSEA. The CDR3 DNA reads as TGCAGCGTTGAAGAGACAATTAGCACTGAAGCTTTCTTT. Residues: CSVEETISTEAFF.

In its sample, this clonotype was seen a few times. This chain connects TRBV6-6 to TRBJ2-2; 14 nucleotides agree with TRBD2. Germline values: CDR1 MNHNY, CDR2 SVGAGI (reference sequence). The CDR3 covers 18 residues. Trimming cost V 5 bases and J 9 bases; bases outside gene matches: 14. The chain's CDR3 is CASSIAGLAGGLWRELFF. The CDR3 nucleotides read TGTGCCAGCAGTATAGCTGGACTAGCGGGAGGTCTCTGGCGGGAGCTGTTTTTT.

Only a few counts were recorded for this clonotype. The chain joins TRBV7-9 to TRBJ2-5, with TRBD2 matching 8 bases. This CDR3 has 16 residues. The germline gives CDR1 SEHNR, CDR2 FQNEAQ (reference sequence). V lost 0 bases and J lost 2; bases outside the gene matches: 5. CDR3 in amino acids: CASSLADAGGQETQYF. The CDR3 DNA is TGTGCCAGCAGCTTAGCCGACGCGGGGGGTCAAGAGACCCAGTACTTC.

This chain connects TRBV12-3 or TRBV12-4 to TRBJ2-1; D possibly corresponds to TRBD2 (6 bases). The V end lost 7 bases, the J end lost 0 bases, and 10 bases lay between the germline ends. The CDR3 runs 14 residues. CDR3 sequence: CASISGGSYNEQFF. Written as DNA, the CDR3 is TGTGCCAGCATTAGCGGAGGCTCCTACAATGAGCAGTTCTTC.

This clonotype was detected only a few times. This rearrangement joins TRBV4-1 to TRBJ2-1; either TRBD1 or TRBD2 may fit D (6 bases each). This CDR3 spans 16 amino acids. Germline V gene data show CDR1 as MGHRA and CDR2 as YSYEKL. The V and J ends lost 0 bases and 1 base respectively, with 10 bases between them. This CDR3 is CASSQEGGFSYNEQFF. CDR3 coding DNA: TGCGCCAGCAGCCAAGAAGGGGGGTTTTCCTACAATGAGCAGTTCTTC.

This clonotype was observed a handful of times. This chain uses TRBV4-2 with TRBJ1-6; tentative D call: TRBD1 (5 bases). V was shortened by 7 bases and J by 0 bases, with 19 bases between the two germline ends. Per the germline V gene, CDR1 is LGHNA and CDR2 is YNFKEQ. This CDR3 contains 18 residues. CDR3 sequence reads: CASILLGTILSYNSPLHF. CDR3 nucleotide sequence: TGTGCCAGCATCTTATTAGGGACTATCCTCTCCTATAATTCACCCCTCCACTTT.

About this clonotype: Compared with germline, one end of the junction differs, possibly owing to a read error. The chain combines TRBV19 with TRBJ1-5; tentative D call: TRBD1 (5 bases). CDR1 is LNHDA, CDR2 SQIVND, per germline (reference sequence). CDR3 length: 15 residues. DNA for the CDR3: TGTACCAGTAGTAAACTCGCAGGGCCCAATCAGCCCCAGCATTTT. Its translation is CTSSKLAGPNQPQHF.

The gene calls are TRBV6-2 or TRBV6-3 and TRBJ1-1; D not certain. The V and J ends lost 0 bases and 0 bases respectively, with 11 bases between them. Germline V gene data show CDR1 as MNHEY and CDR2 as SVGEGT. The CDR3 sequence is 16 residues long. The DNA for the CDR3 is TGTGCCAGCAGTTACTCGTCAGAGCAAATGAACACTGAAGCTTTCTTT. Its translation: CASSYSSEQMNTEAFF.

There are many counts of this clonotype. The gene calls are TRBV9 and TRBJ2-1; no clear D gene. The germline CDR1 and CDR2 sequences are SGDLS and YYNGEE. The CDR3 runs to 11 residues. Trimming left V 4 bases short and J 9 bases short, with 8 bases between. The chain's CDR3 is CASSLSSEQFF. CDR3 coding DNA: TGTGCCAGCAGCCTAAGCAGTGAGCAGTTCTTC.

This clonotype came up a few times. The DNA of the CDR3 is TGTGCCAGCAGCTTGGACAGGCCCAAGGGTCCGGCTGGAAACACCATATATTTT. It is translated as CASSLDRPKGPAGNTIYF. The chain carries TRBV5-6 and TRBJ1-3; TRBD1 is a possible D gene (5 bases). Germline V gene data show CDR1 as SGHDT and CDR2 as YYEEEE. The V gene lost 0 bases and the J gene lost 2 bases, with 18 bases spanning the gap. The CDR3 is 18 residues long.

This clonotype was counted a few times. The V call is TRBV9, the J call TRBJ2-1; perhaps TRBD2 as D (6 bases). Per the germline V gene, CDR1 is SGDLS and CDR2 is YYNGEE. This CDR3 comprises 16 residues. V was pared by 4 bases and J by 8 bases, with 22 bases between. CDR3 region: CASSPHRDSEGDEQFF. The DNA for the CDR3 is TGTGCCAGCAGCCCCCACCGGGACTCCGAAGGGGATGAGCAGTTCTTC.

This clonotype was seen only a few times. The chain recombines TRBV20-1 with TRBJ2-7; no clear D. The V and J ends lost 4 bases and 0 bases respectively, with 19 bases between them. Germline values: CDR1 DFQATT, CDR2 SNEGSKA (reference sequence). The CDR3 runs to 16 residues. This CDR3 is CSATPRFGPSSYEQYF. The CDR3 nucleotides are TGCAGTGCTACCCCGAGGTTTGGACCCAGCTCCTACGAGCAGTACTTC.

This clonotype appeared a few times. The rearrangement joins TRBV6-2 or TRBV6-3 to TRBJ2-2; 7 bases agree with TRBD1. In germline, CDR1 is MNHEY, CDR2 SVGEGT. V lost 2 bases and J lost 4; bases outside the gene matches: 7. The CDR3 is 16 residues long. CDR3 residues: CASSYTSGGSTGELFF. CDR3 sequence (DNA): TGTGCCAGCAGTTACACCTCAGGGGGAAGCACCGGGGAGCTGTTTTTT.

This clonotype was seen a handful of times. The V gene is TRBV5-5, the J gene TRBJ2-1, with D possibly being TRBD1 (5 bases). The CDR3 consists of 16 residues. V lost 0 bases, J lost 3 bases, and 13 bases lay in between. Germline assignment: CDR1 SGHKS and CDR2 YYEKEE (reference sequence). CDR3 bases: TGTGCCAGCAGCTTGGAATACAGGAGACACTACAATGAGCAGTTCTTC. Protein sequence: CASSLEYRRHYNEQFF.